The 15 T cell receptor beta chains presented below share a single source sample, sequenced in a study of T cell responses to AZD1222 COVID-19 vaccine (dated by TCRdb to the early 2020s). Per the publication, the time point label means: baseline before first vaccination. To prepare the library, the immunoSEQ multiplex PCR assay was applied. In its TCRdb copy, this immuneACCESS table keeps in-frame sequences only and misses some clones. Where compared with another copy, unresolved V genes explain less than half of these, and the others have no known cause. Here the sample has about 110,000 clones; roughly 86% occur a single time. Approximately 3.3% of the sample comes from the top ten. Sequences were derived from peripheral blood, sampled on day 0 of AZD1222 vaccination. The receptor source for this set is an adult in good health.

The chain links TRBV6-5 to TRBJ1-3, with TRBD1 as a possible D gene (6 bases). The ends were cut back, 6 bases at V and 2 bases at J, with 11 bases in the middle. The length of the CDR3 is 14 residues. From germline, CDR1 is MNHEY and CDR2 SVGAGI. DNA of the CDR3: TGTGCCAGCAGCAAGGGGGTAACTGGAAACACCATATATTTT. Translating gives CASSKGVTGNTIYF.

This chain joins TRBV5-1 and TRBJ2-5, with D perhaps assigned TRBD1 or TRBD2 (5 bases each). Deletions cut 4 bases from V and 1 base from J, with 11 bases between. This CDR3 contains 14 residues. Germline V gene lookup returns CDR1 SGHRS and CDR2 YFSETQ. Written as DNA, the CDR3 is TGCGCCAGCAGCGGGGCGGCGGGCCAAGAGACCCAGTACTTC. As protein: CASSGAAGQETQYF.

This chain connects TRBV28 to TRBJ1-2; 7 bases match TRBD1. Losses at the gene ends were 5 bases for V and 7 bases for J; bases not matched to a gene: 16. This CDR3 contains 16 residues. In germline, CDR1 is MDHEN, CDR2 SYDVKM. Here the CDR3 DNA reads TGTGCCAGCAGTCCCCCCCAGGGGGATTTGCGGGGTGGCTACACCTTC. It codes for CASSPPQGDLRGGYTF.

The chain links TRBV7-2 to TRBJ2-7; D perhaps matches TRBD2 (5 bases). The CDR3 contains 13 residues. V dropped 5 bases and J dropped 3 bases, with 11 bases sitting between them. CDR1 is SGHTA and CDR2 is FQGNSA in the germline V gene. CDR3 nucleotides: TGTGCCAGCAGCCCACTACGGGGCTACGAGCAGTACTTC. Translated, it gives CASSPLRGYEQYF.

This clone appeared a few times. The chain employs TRBV3-1 (or the pseudogene TRBV3-2) and TRBJ1-1; 7 bases fit TRBD1. The CDR3 is 16 residues long. Germline V gene lookup returns CDR1 LGHDT and CDR2 YNNKEL (reference sequence). The V gene end was trimmed by 1 base and the J gene end by 1 base; junction bases not matched to a gene: 6. The CDR3: CASSQATGAKNTEAFF. CDR3 DNA sequence: TGTGCCAGCAGCCAAGCTACAGGGGCTAAGAACACTGAAGCTTTCTTT.

The rearrangement joins TRBV29-1 to TRBJ2-7, with TRBD1 matching over 9 bases. The V and J ends lost 1 base and 2 bases, in that order; junction bases with no gene match: 9. CDR1 is SQVTM, CDR2 ANQGSEA, per germline. CDR3 length equals 16 residues. CDR3 nucleotides: TGCAGCGTTGAAGCACTTCTCGGACAGGGGACCTACGAGCAGTACTTC. Amino acid sequence: CSVEALLGQGTYEQYF.

This sequence joins TRBV6-5 and TRBJ2-7; D unresolved. There are 10 residues in the CDR3. Trimming pared 7 bases from V and 5 bases from J, leaving 6 bases between. From germline, CDR1 is MNHEY and CDR2 SVGAGI. The CDR3 protein is CASMWDEQYF. The CDR3 nucleotides read TGTGCCAGCATGTGGGACGAGCAGTACTTC.

The chain has TRBV14 and TRBJ1-2; D possibly corresponds to TRBD1 (5 bases). Trimming removed 1 base at V and 4 bases at J, with 13 bases between. CDR1 is SGHDN and CDR2 is FVKESK in the germline V gene. The CDR3 loop spans 15 amino acids. The CDR3: CASSQGFGTAYGYTF. In DNA form, the CDR3 reads TGTGCCAGCAGCCAAGGGTTCGGGACGGCCTATGGCTACACCTTC.

This clone was counted only a few times. The chain links TRBV6-1 to TRBJ2-2, with D hard to call. From germline, CDR1 is MNHNS and CDR2 SASEGT. V was clipped by 3 bases and J by 2 bases, with 10 bases between them. CDR3 length equals 15 residues. This CDR3 is CASSEGLVNTGELFF. The CDR3 DNA reads TGTGCCAGCAGTGAGGGTCTGGTAAACACCGGGGAGCTGTTTTTT.

V gene TRBV30 combines with J gene TRBJ1-5; D call uncertain. The germline CDR1 and CDR2 sequences are GTSNPN and SVGIG (reference sequence). The CDR3 contains 13 residues. Trimming shortened V by 2 bases and J by 5 bases, and 10 bases separated the two germline ends. The CDR3: CAWSTQRDQPQHF. The CDR3, as DNA: TGTGCCTGGAGTACTCAGAGAGATCAGCCCCAGCATTTT.

This sequence joins TRBV5-1 and TRBJ2-2; 7 nucleotides match TRBD1. Trimming removed 4 bases from V and 6 bases from J; junction bases left unmatched: 6. There are 14 residues in the CDR3. Per the germline V gene, CDR1 is SGHRS and CDR2 is YFSETQ. CDR3 sequence: CASSPATGSGELFF. The CDR3 bases are TGCGCCAGCAGCCCCGCGACAGGGTCCGGGGAGCTGTTTTTT.

V gene TRBV9 combines with J gene TRBJ1-1; D call uncertain. Trimming removed 0 bases from V and 3 bases from J, with 12 bases in between. Germline CDR1 and CDR2: SGDLS and YYNGEE. CDR3 length: 15 amino acids. In DNA form, the CDR3 reads TGTGCCAGCAGCGTAGCCCCTCAGGCTGACACTGAAGCTTTCTTT. Protein: CASSVAPQADTEAFF.

The genes are TRBV10-2 and TRBJ1-5; D is uncertain. CDR1 is WSHSY, CDR2 SAAADI, per germline. The CDR3 is made up of 13 amino acids. V was shortened by 2 bases and J by 3 bases, with 5 bases between the two germline ends. In DNA, the CDR3 is TGCGCCAGCAGTGAGGGGAACAATCAGCCCCAGCATTTT. This codes for CASSEGNNQPQHF.

The chain has TRBV9 and TRBJ2-3; D may match TRBD1 or TRBD2 (6 bases each). V shed 0 bases and J shed 3 bases, with 11 bases lying between them. The CDR3 has 15 amino acids. Germline V gene lookup returns CDR1 SGDLS and CDR2 YYNGEE. This chain's CDR3 is CASSVDRGPTDTQYF. The CDR3 nucleotides read TGTGCCAGCAGCGTAGACCGGGGGCCTACAGATACGCAGTATTTT.

DNA for the CDR3: TGTGCCAGCAGTTTTTCAGGGGCCGTTACTGAAGCTTTCTTT. It codes for CASSFSGAVTEAFF. The chain has TRBV28 and TRBJ1-1; maybe TRBD1 (6 bases). Germline V CDR1 and CDR2: MDHEN, SYDVKM. V shed 3 bases and J shed 5 bases, with 13 bases lying between them. The CDR3 spans 14 residues.